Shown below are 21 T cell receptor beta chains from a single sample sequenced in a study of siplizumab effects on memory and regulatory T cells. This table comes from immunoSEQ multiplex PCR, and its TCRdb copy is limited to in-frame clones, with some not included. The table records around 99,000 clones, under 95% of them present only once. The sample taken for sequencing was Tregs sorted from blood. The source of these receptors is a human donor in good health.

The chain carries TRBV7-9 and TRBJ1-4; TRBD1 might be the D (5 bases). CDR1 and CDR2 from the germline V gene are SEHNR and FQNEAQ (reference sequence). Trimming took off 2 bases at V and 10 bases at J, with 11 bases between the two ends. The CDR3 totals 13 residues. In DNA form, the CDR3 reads TGTGCCAGCAGCTTAACCGGCCAGGGAAAACTGTTTTTT. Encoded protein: CASSLTGQGKLFF. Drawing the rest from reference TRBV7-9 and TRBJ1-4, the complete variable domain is DTGVSQNPRHKITKRGQNVTFRCDPISEHNRLYWYRQTLGQGPEFLTYFQNEAQLEKSRLLSDRFSAERPKGSFSTLEIQRTEQGDSAMYLCASSLTGQGKLFFGSGTQLSVL.

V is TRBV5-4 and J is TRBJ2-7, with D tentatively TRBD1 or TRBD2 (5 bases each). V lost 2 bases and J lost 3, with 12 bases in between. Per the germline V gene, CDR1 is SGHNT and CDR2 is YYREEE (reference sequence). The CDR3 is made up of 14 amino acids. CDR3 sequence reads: CASSFEGLSYEQYF. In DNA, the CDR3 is TGTGCCAGCAGCTTTGAGGGGTTGAGCTACGAGCAGTACTTC. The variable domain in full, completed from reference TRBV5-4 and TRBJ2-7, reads ETGVTQSPTHLIKTRGQQVTLRCSSQSGHNTVSWYQQALGQGPQFIFQYYREEENGRGNFPPRFSGLQFPNYSSELNVNALELDDSALYLCASSFEGLSYEQYFGPGTRLTVT.

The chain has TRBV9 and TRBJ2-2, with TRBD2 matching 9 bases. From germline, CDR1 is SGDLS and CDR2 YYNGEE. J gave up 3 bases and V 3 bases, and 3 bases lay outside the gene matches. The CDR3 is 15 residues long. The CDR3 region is CASSALAGYTGELFF. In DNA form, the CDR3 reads TGTGCCAGCAGCGCCCTAGCGGGATACACCGGGGAGCTGTTTTTT.

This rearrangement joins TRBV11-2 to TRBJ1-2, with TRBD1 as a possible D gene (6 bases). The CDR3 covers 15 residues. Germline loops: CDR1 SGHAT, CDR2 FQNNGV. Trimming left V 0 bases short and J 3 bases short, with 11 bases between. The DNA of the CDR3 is TGTGCCAGCAGCTTAGATTATCCAGGGGACTATGGCTACACCTTC. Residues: CASSLDYPGDYGYTF.

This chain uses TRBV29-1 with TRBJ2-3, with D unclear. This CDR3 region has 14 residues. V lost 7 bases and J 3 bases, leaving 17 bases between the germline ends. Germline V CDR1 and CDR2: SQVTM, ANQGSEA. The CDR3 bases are TGCAGCGCCGAGCGACAAACCCAGACAGATACGCAGTATTTT. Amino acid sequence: CSAERQTQTDTQYF.

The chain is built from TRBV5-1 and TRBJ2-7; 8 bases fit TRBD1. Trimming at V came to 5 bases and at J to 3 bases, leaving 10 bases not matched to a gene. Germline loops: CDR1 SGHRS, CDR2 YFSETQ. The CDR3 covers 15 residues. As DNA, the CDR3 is TGCGCCAGCAGGAAATCACAGGGGGAAGTCTACGAGCAGTACTTC. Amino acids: CASRKSQGEVYEQYF. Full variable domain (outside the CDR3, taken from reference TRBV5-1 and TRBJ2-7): KAGVTQTPRYLIKTRGQQVTLSCSPISGHRSVSWYQQTPGQGLQFLFEYFSETQRNKGNFPGRFSGRQFSNSRSEMNVSTLELGDSALYLCASRKSQGEVYEQYFGPGTRLTVT.

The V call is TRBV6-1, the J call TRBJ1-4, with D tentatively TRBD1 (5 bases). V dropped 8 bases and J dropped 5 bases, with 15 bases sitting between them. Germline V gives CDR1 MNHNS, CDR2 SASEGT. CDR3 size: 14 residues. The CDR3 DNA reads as TGTGCCAGCCTACGGGGGGGTTCAAATGAAAAACTGTTTTTT. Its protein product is CASLRGGSNEKLFF.

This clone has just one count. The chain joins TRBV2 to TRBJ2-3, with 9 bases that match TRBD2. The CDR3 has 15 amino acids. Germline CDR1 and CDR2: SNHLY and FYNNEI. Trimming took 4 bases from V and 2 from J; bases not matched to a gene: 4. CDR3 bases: TGTGCCAGCAGTGGCCTAGCGGGACTCACAGATACGCAGTATTTT. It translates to CASSGLAGLTDTQYF.

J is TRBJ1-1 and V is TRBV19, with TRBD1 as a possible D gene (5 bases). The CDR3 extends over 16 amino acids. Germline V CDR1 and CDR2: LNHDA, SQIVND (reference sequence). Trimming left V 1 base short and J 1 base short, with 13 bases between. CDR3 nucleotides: TGTGCCAGTAGTATAGGTAGCGGGACGGCGAACACTGAAGCTTTCTTT. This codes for CASSIGSGTANTEAFF.

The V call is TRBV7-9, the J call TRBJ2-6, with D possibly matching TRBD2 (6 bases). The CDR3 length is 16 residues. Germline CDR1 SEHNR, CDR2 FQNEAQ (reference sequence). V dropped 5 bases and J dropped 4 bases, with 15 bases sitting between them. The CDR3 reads CASSPMVAGGANVLTF. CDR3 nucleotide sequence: TGTGCCAGCAGCCCCATGGTGGCGGGAGGGGCCAACGTCCTGACTTTC.

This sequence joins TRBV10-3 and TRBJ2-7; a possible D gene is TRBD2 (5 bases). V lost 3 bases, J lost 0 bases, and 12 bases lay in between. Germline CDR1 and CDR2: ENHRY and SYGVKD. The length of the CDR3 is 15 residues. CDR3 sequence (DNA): TGTGCCATCAGTGATTTATTAGAGGGCTCCTACGAGCAGTACTTC. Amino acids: CAISDLLEGSYEQYF.

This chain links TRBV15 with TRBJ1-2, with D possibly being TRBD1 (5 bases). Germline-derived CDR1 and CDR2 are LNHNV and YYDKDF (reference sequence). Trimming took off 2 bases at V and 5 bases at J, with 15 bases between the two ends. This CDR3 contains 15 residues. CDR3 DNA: TGTGCCACCAGCAGACGCCAAACAGGCATTTATGGCTACACCTTC. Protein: CATSRRQTGIYGYTF.

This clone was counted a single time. The CDR3 sequence: CSGTSGTSGFTDTQYF. The CDR3 DNA follows: TGCAGCGGAACAAGCGGGACATCGGGATTCACAGATACGCAGTATTTT. The genes are TRBV29-1 and TRBJ2-3; perhaps TRBD2 as D (7 bases). The ends were cut back, 7 bases at V and 2 bases at J, with 22 bases in the middle. Germline assignment: CDR1 SQVTM and CDR2 ANQGSEA. CDR3 length: 16 amino acids.

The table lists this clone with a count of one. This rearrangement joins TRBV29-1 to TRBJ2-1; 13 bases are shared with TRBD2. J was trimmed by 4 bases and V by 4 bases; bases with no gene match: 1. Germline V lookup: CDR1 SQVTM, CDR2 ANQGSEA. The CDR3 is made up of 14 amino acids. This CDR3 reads CSVGTSGGYNEQFF. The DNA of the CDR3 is TGCAGCGTTGGGACTAGCGGGGGTTACAATGAGCAGTTCTTC.

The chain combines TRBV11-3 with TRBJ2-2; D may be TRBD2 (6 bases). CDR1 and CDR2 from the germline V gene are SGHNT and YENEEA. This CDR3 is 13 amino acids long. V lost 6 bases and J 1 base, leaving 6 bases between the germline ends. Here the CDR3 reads CASRGGNTGELFF. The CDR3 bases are TGTGCCAGCAGGGGAGGGAACACCGGGGAGCTGTTTTTT. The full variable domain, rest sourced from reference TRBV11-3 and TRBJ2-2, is EAGVVQSPRYKIIEKKQPVAFWCNPISGHNTLYWYLQNLGQGPELLIRYENEEAVDDSQLPKDRFSAERLKGVDSTLKIQPAELGDSAVYLCASRGGNTGELFFGEGSRLTVL.

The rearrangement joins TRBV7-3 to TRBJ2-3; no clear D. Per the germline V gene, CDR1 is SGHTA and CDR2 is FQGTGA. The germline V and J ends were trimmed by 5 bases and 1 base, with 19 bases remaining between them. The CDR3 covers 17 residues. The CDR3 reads CASSPRGRTGGTDTQYF. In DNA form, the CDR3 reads TGTGCCAGCAGCCCGCGTGGACGGACCGGCGGCACAGATACGCAGTATTTT. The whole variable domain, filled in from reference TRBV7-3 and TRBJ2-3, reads GAGVSQTPSNKVTEKGKYVELRCDPISGHTALYWYRQSLGQGPEFLIYFQGTGAADDSGLPNDRFFAVRPEGSVSTLKIQRTERGDSAVYLCASSPRGRTGGTDTQYFGPGTRLTVL.

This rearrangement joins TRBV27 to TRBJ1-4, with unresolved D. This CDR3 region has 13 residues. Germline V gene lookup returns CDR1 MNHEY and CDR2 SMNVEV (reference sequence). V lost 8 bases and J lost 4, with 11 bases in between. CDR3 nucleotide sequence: TGTGCCAGCCAACGGACGATTAATGAAAAACTGTTTTTT. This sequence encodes CASQRTINEKLFF.

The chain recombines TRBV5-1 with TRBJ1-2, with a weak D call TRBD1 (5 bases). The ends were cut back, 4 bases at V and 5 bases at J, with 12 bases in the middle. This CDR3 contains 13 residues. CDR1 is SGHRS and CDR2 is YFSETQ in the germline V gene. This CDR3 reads CASSIDSFYGYTF. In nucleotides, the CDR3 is TGCGCCAGCAGCATTGACAGTTTTTATGGCTACACCTTC.

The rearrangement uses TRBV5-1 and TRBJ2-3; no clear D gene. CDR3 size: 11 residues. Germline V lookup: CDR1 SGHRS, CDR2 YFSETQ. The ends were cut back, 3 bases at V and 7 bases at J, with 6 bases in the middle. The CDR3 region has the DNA TGCGCCAGCAGCTCCCTCTATACGCAGTATTTT. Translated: CASSSLYTQYF. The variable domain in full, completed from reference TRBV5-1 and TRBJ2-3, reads KAGVTQTPRYLIKTRGQQVTLSCSPISGHRSVSWYQQTPGQGLQFLFEYFSETQRNKGNFPGRFSGRQFSNSRSEMNVSTLELGDSALYLCASSSLYTQYFGPGTRLTVL.

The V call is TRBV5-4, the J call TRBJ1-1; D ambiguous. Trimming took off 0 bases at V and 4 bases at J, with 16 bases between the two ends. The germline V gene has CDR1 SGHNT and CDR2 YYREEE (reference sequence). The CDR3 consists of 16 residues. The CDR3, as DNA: TGTGCCAGCAGCTTGGGATTTAGGTCACTGGGCACTGAAGCTTTCTTT. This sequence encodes CASSLGFRSLGTEAFF.

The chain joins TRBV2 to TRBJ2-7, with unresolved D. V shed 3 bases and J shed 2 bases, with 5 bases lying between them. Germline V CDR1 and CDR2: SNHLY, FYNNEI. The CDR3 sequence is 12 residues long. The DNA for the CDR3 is TGTGCCAGCAGTGAGGGCCCCTACGAGCAGTACTTC. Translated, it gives CASSEGPYEQYF.